In this sample, the clone carrying this TCR beta chain turned up once. What it recognizes is unknown. In germline, CDR1 is SGHTA, CDR2 FQGNSA. The CDR3 sequence is 14 residues long. Trimming took off 5 bases at V and 7 bases at J, with 12 bases between the two ends. The data are from a study of T cell responses to AZD1222 COVID-19 vaccine. At the level of the study: Second doses at about 4 or about 12 weeks were pooled.

Whole-study results and caveats: Spike-specific TCR breadth and depth grew following two AZD1222 doses.

Sequencing was performed with immunoSEQ multiplex PCR; in TCRdb, only in-frame clones are kept and a portion is missing. The data hold around 94,000 clones, with about 88% observed a single time. The rearrangement uses TRBV7-2 and TRBJ1-6; D uncertain. The sample was peripheral blood, taken on day 0 of AZD1222 vaccination. The sequence was obtained from an adult in good health. The CDR3 loop reads CASSPDFMNSPLHF. CDR3 nucleotides: TGTGCCAGCAGCCCTGATTTCATGAATTCACCCCTCCACTTT.